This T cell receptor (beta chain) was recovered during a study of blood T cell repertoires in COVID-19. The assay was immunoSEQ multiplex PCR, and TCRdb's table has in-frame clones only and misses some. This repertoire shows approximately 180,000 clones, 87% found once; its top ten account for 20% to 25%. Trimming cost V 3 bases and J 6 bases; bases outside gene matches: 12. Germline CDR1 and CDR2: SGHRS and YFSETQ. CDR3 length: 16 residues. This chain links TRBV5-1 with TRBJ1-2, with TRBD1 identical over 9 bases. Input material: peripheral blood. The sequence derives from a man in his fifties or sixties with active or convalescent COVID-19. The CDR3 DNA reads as TGCGCCAGCAGCTACAGTCCCGGGACAGGGTCTGATGGCTACACCTTC. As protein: CASSYSPGTGSDGYTF.